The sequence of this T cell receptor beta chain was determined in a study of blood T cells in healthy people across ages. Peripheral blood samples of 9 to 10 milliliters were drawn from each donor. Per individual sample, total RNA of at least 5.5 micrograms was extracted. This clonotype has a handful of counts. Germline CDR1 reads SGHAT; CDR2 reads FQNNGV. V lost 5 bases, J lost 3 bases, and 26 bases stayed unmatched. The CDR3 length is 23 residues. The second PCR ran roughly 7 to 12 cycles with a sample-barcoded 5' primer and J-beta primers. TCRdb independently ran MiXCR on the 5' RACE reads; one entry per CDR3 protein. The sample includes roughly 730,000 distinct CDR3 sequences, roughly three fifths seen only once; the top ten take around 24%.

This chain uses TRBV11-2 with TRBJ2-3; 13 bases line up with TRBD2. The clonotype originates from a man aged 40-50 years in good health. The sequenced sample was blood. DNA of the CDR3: TGTGCCAGCAGCCCCCGGGGACAGGGTAATTCGGGACTAGCGGGGCGCCTTACAGATACGCAGTATTTT. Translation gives CASSPRGQGNSGLAGRLTDTQYF.